This entry lists 4 T cell receptor beta chains sequenced from one sample in a study of blood T cell repertoires in COVID-19. Sequencing used immunoSEQ multiplex PCR; TCRdb keeps in-frame clones, though not all of them. The sample holds roughly 250,000 clones; approximately 91% are singletons and the top ten take 0.65% to 0.95%. Sample: peripheral blood. These TCRs come from a woman younger than 45 with acute or convalescent COVID-19.

CDR3 coding DNA: TGTGCCAGCAGCTTGGGAGGGAGGGGCACCGGGGAGCTGTTTTTT. This gives the protein CASSLGGRGTGELFF. The V and J genes are TRBV5-4 and TRBJ2-2; 7 positions agree with TRBD2. V dropped 0 bases and J dropped 4; count of bases not matched to a gene: 3. Germline CDR1 is SGHNT and CDR2 is YYREEE (reference sequence). This CDR3 region has 15 residues. The variable domain in full, completed from reference TRBV5-4 and TRBJ2-2, reads ETGVTQSPTHLIKTRGQQVTLRCSSQSGHNTVSWYQQALGQGPQFIFQYYREEENGRGNFPPRFSGLQFPNYSSELNVNALELDDSALYLCASSLGGRGTGELFFGEGSRLTVL.

Turning to this clone: The junction does not match germline at one end; this may be a read error. The chain is built from TRBV2 and TRBJ2-3; 8 bases are shared with TRBD1. Germline CDR1 and CDR2: SNHLY and FYNNEI. This CDR3 is 15 amino acids long. The CDR3 sequence is CASREGQGQADTQYF. The CDR3 nucleotides are TGTGCCAGCAGAGAAGGACAGGGCCAGGCAGATACGCAGTATTTT.

The rearrangement uses TRBV19 and TRBJ2-5, with 10 bases that match TRBD2. Germline V gene sequence: CDR1 LNHDA, CDR2 SQIVND (reference sequence). This CDR3 comprises 17 residues. Losses at the gene ends were 5 bases for V and 2 bases for J; bases not matched to a gene: 11. The CDR3 loop is CASSPTILAGAQETQYF. The CDR3 nucleotides are TGTGCCAGTAGTCCGACAATCCTAGCGGGGGCGCAAGAGACCCAGTACTTC.

This clone was counted a single time. This chain links TRBV11-2 with TRBJ2-3; TRBD1 matches 8 bases. The germline CDR1 and CDR2 sequences are SGHAT and FQNNGV. V dropped 1 base and J dropped 5; count of bases not matched to a gene: 8. This CDR3 comprises 16 residues. The CDR3: CASSLAGRQGLDTQYF. The CDR3 DNA reads as TGTGCCAGCAGCTTAGCTGGTAGACAGGGGTTAGATACGCAGTATTTT.